The present TCR beta chain was sequenced within a study of Graves' ophthalmopathy and Graves' hyperthyroidism. CDR3 length: 17 amino acids. V dropped 4 bases and J dropped 0; count of bases not matched to a gene: 6. Looked up from germline, CDR1 is MDHEN and CDR2 is SYDVKM. Amplification from RNA transcripts yielded the TCR beta CDR3 regions. The first-round RT-PCR employed HTBI primers together with the Qiagen OneStep RT-PCR kit. A multiplex PCR was then performed as the second round. TCRdb reanalysed the multiplex PCR reads using MiXCR and keeps one entry per CDR3 protein. The sample consists of about 170,000 distinct CDR3 sequences, roughly 37% of them appearing once. This clonotype was detected many times. Antigen: not known. Study-wide results and limits: In predicting ophthalmopathy progression, the model reached over 55% sensitivity and approximately 72% specificity. Sensitivity reached 85% to 90% and specificity about 80% for a 13-signature model separating ophthalmopathy from stable hyperthyroidism.

This receptor was obtained from a woman aged 40 to 50 with Graves' ophthalmopathy. This chain uses TRBV28 with TRBJ1-5; 10 nucleotides match TRBD1. The specimen sequenced was peripheral blood. The CDR3 DNA is TGTGCCAGCAGTTCCGGGACAGGGGTTTCTAGCAATCAGCCCCAGCATTTT. The encoded protein is CASSSGTGVSSNQPQHF.